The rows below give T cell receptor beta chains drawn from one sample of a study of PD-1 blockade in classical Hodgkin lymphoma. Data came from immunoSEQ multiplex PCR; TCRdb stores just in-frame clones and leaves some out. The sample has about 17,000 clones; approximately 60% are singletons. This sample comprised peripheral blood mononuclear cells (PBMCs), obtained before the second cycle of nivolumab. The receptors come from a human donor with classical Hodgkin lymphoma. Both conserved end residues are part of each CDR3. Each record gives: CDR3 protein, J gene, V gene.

CASSYSVGRATNEQFF,TRBJ2-1,TRBV6-5
CASSQAQTRGLVDTQYF,TRBJ2-3,TRBV4-1
CASSLGGDSYEQYF,TRBJ2-7,TRBV11-3
CASSFPELNTEAFF,TRBJ1-1,TRBV7-6
CASSIEVDKAFF,TRBJ1-1,TRBV5-5
CASSTREAGELFF,TRBJ2-2,TRBV6-1
CASSDRDGGYNEKLFF,TRBJ1-4,TRBV5-4
CASSWGLADEQFF,TRBJ2-1,TRBV7-6
CAISAGLAGQYNEQFF,TRBJ2-1,TRBV10-3
CASSYSLTSGSYEQYF,TRBJ2-7,TRBV6-5
CASSIGAGPIYGYTF,TRBJ1-2,TRBV19
CASSLQGSNQPQHF,TRBJ1-5,TRBV7-9
CASSPRHSPWGTGELFF,TRBJ2-2,TRBV14
CASRRETNSPLHF,TRBJ1-6,TRBV11-3
CASSLEGTSLGETQYF,TRBJ2-5,TRBV5-4
CASSSPGQHNQPQHF,TRBJ1-5,TRBV6-5
CASSPSGTQRSYEQYF,TRBJ2-7,TRBV7-9
CAISEETSLNEQFF,TRBJ2-1,TRBV10-3
CASSHQGANEKLFF,TRBJ1-4,TRBV4-1
CASSWTGYNEQFF,TRBJ2-1,TRBV27
CASRADIAAGLHNEQFF,TRBJ2-1,TRBV2